This T cell receptor beta chain was retrieved from a study of cytomegalovirus exposure and HLA in healthy donors. The PCR ran on 60 Vbeta and 13 Jbeta primers. Produced via immunoSEQ multiplex PCR; TCRdb's table is partial and in-frame only. The sample lists approximately 110,000 clones, around 69% seen once, with 8% to 8.5% in the top ten. The V end lost 4 bases, the J end lost 0 bases, and 13 bases lay between the germline ends. In germline, CDR1 is SNHLY, CDR2 FYNNEI. This CDR3 has 17 amino acids. This receptor was identified in a middle-aged woman in good health and CMV-seropositive. Source material: PBMCs. The rearrangement uses TRBV2 and TRBJ1-6; D is possibly TRBD1 (6 bases). CDR3 loop: CASSGRGGSSYNSPLHF. CDR3 nucleotides: TGTGCCAGCAGTGGTAGAGGGGGAAGCTCCTATAATTCACCCCTCCACTTT.